These T cell receptor beta chains were read from a single sample in a study of blood T cells in healthy people across ages. A single record per CDR3 protein comes from TCRdb applying MiXCR to the 5' RACE reads. The sample has some 710,000 distinct CDR3 sequences; 35% to 50% are singletons. Material: blood. The receptors here all came from a man of 80 years or more in good health. Both conserved end residues are part of each CDR3. A D gene is named only where the DNA matches it firmly. Some rows have no size entry. The others give once, few or many, or a class for an expanded clone.

v_call	clone_size	d_call	cdr3_length	j_call	cdr3_nt	cdr3_aa
TRBV12-3/TRBV12-4	few	.	15	TRBJ2-1	TGTGCCAGCAGTTTTACCAGGCGGGGTTACAATGAGCAGTTCTTC	CASSFTRRGYNEQFF
TRBV20-1	.	TRBD2	16	TRBJ2-3	TGCAGTGCTAGAGATAGACTAGCGGGAGACCCAGATACGCAGTATTTT	CSARDRLAGDPDTQYF
TRBV6-6	.	TRBD1	16	TRBJ2-7	TGTGCCAGCAGTAAACCGGGACAGGGAGTCTCCTACGAGCAGTACTTC	CASSKPGQGVSYEQYF
TRBV4-2	.	.	19	TRBJ2-6	TGTGCCAGCAGTCCAGACAGAGGCCGTCTCCCCTCTGGGGCCAACGTCCTGACTTTC	CASSPDRGRLPSGANVLTF
TRBV12-3/TRBV12-4	.	.	14	TRBJ2-7	TGTGCCAGCACCTCCGGGGTTTTGTCCTACGAGCAGTACTTC	CASTSGVLSYEQYF
TRBV7-2	.	.	15	TRBJ2-7	TGTGCCAGCAGCCTTATGAGGGTCGGCTCCTACGAGCAGTACTTC	CASSLMRVGSYEQYF
TRBV5-1	.	TRBD1	14	TRBJ2-1	TGCGCCAGCAGCTTGGGGGACAGTCCCGCGGAGCAGTTCTTC	CASSLGDSPAEQFF
TRBV30	few	TRBD2	15	TRBJ2-3	TGTGCCTGGACTAGCGGGAGGGCCCGGACAGATACGCAGTATTTT	CAWTSGRARTDTQYF
TRBV29-1	.	.	17	TRBJ2-3	TGCAGCGTTGAAGAATCGGGTAGTGGGGCTCCCACAGATACGCAGTATTTT	CSVEESGSGAPTDTQYF
TRBV24-1	.	TRBD2	16	TRBJ2-3	TGTGCCACCAGTGAGCGAGCGGGAGTGGTTGGAGATACGCAGTATTTT	CATSERAGVVGDTQYF
TRBV10-3	.	TRBD2	19	TRBJ2-3	TGTGCCGTCAGAGCGGCCTCTTCCGGGACTAGCGGGAGCACAGATACGCAGTATTTT	CAVRAASSGTSGSTDTQYF
TRBV27	many	.	12	TRBJ1-5	TGTGCCAGCAGCTCCTCTGGACAGCCCCAGCATTTT	CASSSSGQPQHF
TRBV11-1	.	.	15	TRBJ2-5	TGTGCCAGCACCGTCTCGACAGGAAGGGGAGAGACCCAGTACTTC	CASTVSTGRGETQYF
TRBV27	.	TRBD1	14	TRBJ2-5	TGTGCCAGCAGTCGGACAGGGGGCAAAGAGACCCAGTACTTC	CASSRTGGKETQYF
TRBV5-1	.	.	14	TRBJ2-3	TGCGCCAGCAGCTTGGCGGCGGACCAAGATACGCAGTATTTT	CASSLAADQDTQYF
TRBV6-5	.	.	15	TRBJ2-4	TGTGCCAGCAGTCCCCGACAGTTAGCCAAAAACATTCAGTACTTC	CASSPRQLAKNIQYF
TRBV27	.	.	15	TRBJ2-7	TGTGCCAGCAGGCGTGGAGGGCGGAGCTCCTACGAGCAGTACTTC	CASRRGGRSSYEQYF
TRBV6-2/TRBV6-3	.	.	13	TRBJ2-1	TGTGCCAGCAGCACCGCCAGGTGGGATGAGCAGTTCTTC	CASSTARWDEQFF
TRBV5-6	few	TRBD2	15	TRBJ2-1	TGTGCCAGCAGCTTAACGGGAGGTGTCTACAATGAGCAGTTCTTC	CASSLTGGVYNEQFF
TRBV7-9	.	TRBD1	14	TRBJ1-6	TGTGCCAGCAGCGTACACGACAGGGCCGTTTCCCTCCACTTT	CASSVHDRAVSLHF
TRBV28	.	.	14	TRBJ1-1	TGTGCCAGCAGCTCCGGGACGGTTGGCACTGAAGCTTTCTTT	CASSSGTVGTEAFF
TRBV25-1	.	TRBD1	18	TRBJ2-1	TGTGCCAGTAGTGGGAAGGGGGCCCCTAAAAGCTCCTACAATGAGCAGTTCTTC	CASSGKGAPKSSYNEQFF
TRBV14	.	TRBD2	16	TRBJ2-7	TGTGCCAGCAGCATCCGACTAGCGGGAACCCTTCTCGAGCAGTACTTC	CASSIRLAGTLLEQYF
TRBV27	.	.	13	TRBJ2-4	TGTGCCAGCAGGGTACGAGGGGGGGACATTCAGTACTTC	CASRVRGGDIQYF
TRBV19	.	.	13	TRBJ2-3	TGTGCCAGTACAGGGCAGGTCGAAGATACGCAGTATTTT	CASTGQVEDTQYF
TRBV7-9	few	TRBD2	12	TRBJ2-1	TGTGCCAGCAGCATACTAGCGGAGCAGCAGTTCTTC	CASSILAEQQFF
TRBV12-3/TRBV12-4	.	TRBD2	15	TRBJ2-1	TGTGCCAGCAGTTTAGGGGGACTAGCGGCCATCCTGCAGTTCTTC	CASSLGGLAAILQFF
TRBV7-8	.	TRBD2	16	TRBJ2-5	TGTGCCAGCAGTTCTCTTGGACTAGCGGGAGGAGAGACCCAGTACTTC	CASSSLGLAGGETQYF
TRBV7-2	many	TRBD2	17	TRBJ2-3	TGTGCCAGCAGCTTATTTATTGGGACTAGCAGTATTGATACGCAGTATTTT	CASSLFIGTSSIDTQYF
TRBV21-1	.	.	14	TRBJ1-4	TGTGCCAGCAGCATCGGGACAGGGAGTGAAAAACTGTTTTTT	CASSIGTGSEKLFF
TRBV29-1	.	.	16	TRBJ2-1	TGCAGCGTTGAAGATCCACCGCCGGTTGGGTACAATGAGCAGTTCTTC	CSVEDPPPVGYNEQFF
TRBV6-6	many	.	16	TRBJ2-7	TGTGCCAGCAGTTACTCCCCCGCGGGACACTCCTACGAGCAGTACTTC	CASSYSPAGHSYEQYF
TRBV3-1	.	TRBD2	21	TRBJ2-7	TGTGCCAGCAGCCAAGATCGAGGGGGGACTAGCGGGGGTTCAGAACCCTACGAGCAGTACTTC	CASSQDRGGTSGGSEPYEQYF
TRBV19	once	TRBD1	18	TRBJ1-5	TGCGCCAGTACCTCCGGGACAGGGGCGACATATAGCAATCAGCCCCAGCATTTT	CASTSGTGATYSNQPQHF
TRBV20-1	.	.	14	TRBJ2-7	TGCAGTGCTAGAGATGGGGGACGGCTCTACGAGCAGTACTTC	CSARDGGRLYEQYF
TRBV28	.	.	13	TRBJ2-3	TGTGCCAGCAGAATCGACAGCACAGATATGCAGTATTTT	CASRIDSTDMQYF
TRBV12-3/TRBV12-4	few	TRBD2	14	TRBJ2-7	TGTGCCAGCAGTATGGCTAGCGGGAATCGGGAGCAGTACTTC	CASSMASGNREQYF
TRBV7-9	.	.	20	TRBJ2-6	TGTGCCAGCAGCTTAGGCGGCAGGGGAGGAATCTTCTCTGGGGCCAACGTCCTGACTTTC	CASSLGGRGGIFSGANVLTF
TRBV24-1	.	TRBD2	17	TRBJ2-7	TGTGCCACCAGTGGGTCTGGCCGGGAGGCGTCCTCCTACGAGCAGTACTTC	CATSGSGREASSYEQYF
TRBV20-1	many	.	12	TRBJ2-7	TGCAGTGCCAGAGGTGGGGTTAACGAGCAGTACTTC	CSARGGVNEQYF
TRBV20-1	few	TRBD2	14	TRBJ2-5	TGCAGTTTTCTACTAGCGGGAGTATCCAATGAGCAGTACTTC	CSFLLAGVSNEQYF
TRBV5-6	few	.	17	TRBJ2-1	TGTGCCAGCAGCTTGCAGGTTGGGGGGCCAGGTTCGGGTGAGCAGTTCTTC	CASSLQVGGPGSGEQFF
TRBV30	.	.	12	TRBJ1-1	TGTGCCTGGAATGCCGGGAGTACTGAAGCTTTCTTT	CAWNAGSTEAFF
TRBV27	.	.	15	TRBJ1-5	TGTACCAGCAGTTTATCAACTTTTAGCAATCAGCCCCAGCATTTT	CTSSLSTFSNQPQHF
TRBV30	few	TRBD2	14	TRBJ2-1	TGTGCCTGGAGAGGACTAGCGGGAGGCGGTGAGCAGTTCTTC	CAWRGLAGGGEQFF
TRBV20-1	many	TRBD2	14	TRBJ2-1	TGCAGTGCTTCGGGAGCGGGAGGCTACAATGAGCAGTTCTTC	CSASGAGGYNEQFF
TRBV29-1	.	.	11	TRBJ2-2	TGCAGCGCCCAGCGTACCGGGGAGCTGTTTTTT	CSAQRTGELFF
TRBV12-3/TRBV12-4	.	TRBD2	19	TRBJ2-7	TGTGCCGGCAGTTTAGCTCCCCTTGGACCGGGACTAGCGGGAGAGGCCCAGTACTTC	CAGSLAPLGPGLAGEAQYF
TRBV24-1	.	.	17	TRBJ1-2	TGTGCCACCAGTGATAGCGAGGAATTGGGGATTAACTATGGCTACACCTTC	CATSDSEELGINYGYTF
TRBV7-9	.	TRBD2	16	TRBJ2-1	TGTGCCAGCAGCTTAAAAGTCCTAGCGGGAGACAATGAGCAGTTCTTC	CASSLKVLAGDNEQFF
TRBV27	.	TRBD2	14	TRBJ2-1	TGTGCCAGCACCCGGCGGGAGGGCGACAATGAGCAGTTCTTC	CASTRREGDNEQFF
TRBV20-1	few	.	14	TRBJ2-3	TGCAGTGCTAGAGAGCTGACTAGCACAGATACGCAGTATTTT	CSARELTSTDTQYF
TRBV12-3/TRBV12-4	.	.	15	TRBJ2-2	TGTGCCACTTTAAAAGGAGGACTACTTACCGGGGAGCTGTTTTTT	CATLKGGLLTGELFF
TRBV6-5	.	TRBD2	16	TRBJ2-5	TGTGCCAGCAGTCCTGGACTAGCGGGAGGATGGGAGACCCAGTACTTC	CASSPGLAGGWETQYF
TRBV6-1	.	TRBD2	17	TRBJ2-5	TGTGCCAGCAGTGAAGAAAACGGCGGGAGGGCGGAGGAGACCCAGTACTTC	CASSEENGGRAEETQYF
TRBV20-1	.	.	13	TRBJ1-2	TGCAGTGCTAGGGCAGGGAGAGGGTATGGCTACACCTTC	CSARAGRGYGYTF
TRBV29-1	.	TRBD1	13	TRBJ2-7	TGCAGCGTTGGTCGACAGGGGACCTACGAGCAGTACTTC	CSVGRQGTYEQYF
TRBV5-1	.	TRBD1	15	TRBJ2-7	TGCGCCAGCAGCGAGGGACAGGGTAAATCCTACGAGCAGTACTTC	CASSEGQGKSYEQYF
TRBV6-1	few	.	15	TRBJ1-2	TGTGCCAGCAGTGAAGCCCCACAGGAGTTCTATGGCTACACCTTC	CASSEAPQEFYGYTF